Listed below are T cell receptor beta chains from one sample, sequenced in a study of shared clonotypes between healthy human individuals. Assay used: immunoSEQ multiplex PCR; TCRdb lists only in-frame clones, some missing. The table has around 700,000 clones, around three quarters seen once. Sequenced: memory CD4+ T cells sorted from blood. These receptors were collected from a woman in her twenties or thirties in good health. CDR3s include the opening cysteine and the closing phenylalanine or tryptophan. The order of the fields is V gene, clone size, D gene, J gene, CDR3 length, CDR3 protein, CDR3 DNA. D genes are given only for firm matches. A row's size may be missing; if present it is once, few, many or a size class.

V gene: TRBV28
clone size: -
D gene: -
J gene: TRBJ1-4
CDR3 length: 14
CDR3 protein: CASTQQGFNEKLFF
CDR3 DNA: TGTGCCAGCACCCAACAGGGTTTTAATGAAAAACTGTTTTTT

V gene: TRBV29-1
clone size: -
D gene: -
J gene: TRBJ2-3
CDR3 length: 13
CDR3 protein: CSVFSSPTDTQYF
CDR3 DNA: TGCAGCGTTTTTAGCAGCCCAACAGATACGCAGTATTTT

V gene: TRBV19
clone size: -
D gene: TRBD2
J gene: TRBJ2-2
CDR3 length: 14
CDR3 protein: CASSPTSGTGELFF
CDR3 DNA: TGTGCCAGTAGTCCGACTAGCGGGACAGGGGAGCTGTTTTTT

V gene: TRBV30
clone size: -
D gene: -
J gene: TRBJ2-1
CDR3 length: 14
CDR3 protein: CAWRPGTRNNEQFF
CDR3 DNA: TGTGCCTGGAGGCCCGGGACAAGGAATAATGAGCAGTTCTTC

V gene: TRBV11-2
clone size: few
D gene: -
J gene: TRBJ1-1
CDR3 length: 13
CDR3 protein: CASSSHLDTEAFF
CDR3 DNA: TGTGCCAGCAGCTCCCACTTGGACACTGAAGCTTTCTTT

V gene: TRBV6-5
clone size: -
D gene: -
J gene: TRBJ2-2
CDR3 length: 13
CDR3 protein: CASRSYNTGELFF
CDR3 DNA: TGTGCCAGCAGATCCTACAACACCGGGGAGCTGTTTTTT

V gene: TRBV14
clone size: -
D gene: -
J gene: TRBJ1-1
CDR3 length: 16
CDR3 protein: CASSQVSGVRMTEAFF
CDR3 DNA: TGTGCCAGCAGCCAAGTGTCAGGGGTAAGGATGACTGAAGCTTTCTTT

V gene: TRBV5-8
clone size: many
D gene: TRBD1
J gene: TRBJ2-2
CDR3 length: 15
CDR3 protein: CASSLGTDFTGELFF
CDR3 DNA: TGTGCCAGCAGCCTAGGGACAGACTTCACCGGGGAGCTGTTTTTT

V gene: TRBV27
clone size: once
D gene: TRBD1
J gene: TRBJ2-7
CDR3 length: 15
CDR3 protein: CASSSYPTGSYEQYF
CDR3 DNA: TGTGCCAGCAGTTCCTACCCGACAGGGAGTTACGAGCAGTACTTC

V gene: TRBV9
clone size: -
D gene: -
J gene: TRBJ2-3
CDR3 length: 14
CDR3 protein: CASSEGLFTDTQYF
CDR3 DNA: TGTGCCAGCAGCGAGGGACTTTTCACAGATACGCAGTATTTT

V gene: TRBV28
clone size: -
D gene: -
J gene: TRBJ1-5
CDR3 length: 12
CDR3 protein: CATAGYNQPQHF
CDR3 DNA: TGTGCCACCGCAGGGTATAATCAGCCCCAGCATTTT

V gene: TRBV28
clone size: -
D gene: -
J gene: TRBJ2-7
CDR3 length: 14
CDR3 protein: CASSFGSFLYEQYF
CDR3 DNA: TGTGCCAGCAGTTTTGGTTCTTTTCTCTACGAGCAGTACTTC

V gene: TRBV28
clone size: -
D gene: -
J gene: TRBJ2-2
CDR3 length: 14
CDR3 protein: CASSFTANTGELFF
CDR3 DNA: TGTGCCAGCAGTTTCACGGCGAACACCGGGGAGCTGTTTTTT

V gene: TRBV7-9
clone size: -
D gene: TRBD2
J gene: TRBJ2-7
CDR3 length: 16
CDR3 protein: CASSLARTSGSYEQYF
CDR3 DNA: TGTGCCAGCAGCTTAGCAAGGACTAGCGGGAGCTACGAGCAGTACTTC